A selection of T cell receptor beta chains follows, all from one sample in a study of T cell responses to AZD1222 COVID-19 vaccine. Sequenced by immunoSEQ multiplex PCR; TCRdb stores in-frame clones only, minus some. The sample contains about 160,000 clones, about 91% of which appear only once. This sample comprised peripheral blood, obtained on day 0 of MenACWY control vaccination. The receptors were gathered from an adult in good health. Each CDR3 is given with its conserved first and last residue. Each record gives: V gene, clone size, D gene, J gene, CDR3 DNA, CDR3 protein. The D gene is left open where the match is weak. Clone size is shown for a subset of rows, as once, few, many or a class of expanded clone.

v_gene: TRBV5-1
abundance: NA
d_gene: NA
j_gene: TRBJ1-5
CDR3nt: TGCGCCAGCAGCTTTGACACGTATCAGCCCCAGCATTTT
CDR3aa: CASSFDTYQPQHF

v_gene: TRBV5-8
abundance: NA
d_gene: TRBD2
j_gene: TRBJ2-1
CDR3nt: TGTGCCAGCAGCTTGTATGCTAGCGGTTACGATGAGCAGTTCTTC
CDR3aa: CASSLYASGYDEQFF

v_gene: TRBV5-1
abundance: NA
d_gene: NA
j_gene: TRBJ2-1
CDR3nt: TGCGCAAGCCGAGGTGCTGGAAATGAGCAGTTCTTC
CDR3aa: CASRGAGNEQFF

v_gene: TRBV19
abundance: NA
d_gene: NA
j_gene: TRBJ1-5
CDR3nt: TGTGCCAGTACGGAGGGTGTACGAAATCAGCCCCAGCATTTT
CDR3aa: CASTEGVRNQPQHF

v_gene: TRBV11-1
abundance: NA
d_gene: NA
j_gene: TRBJ2-7
CDR3nt: TGTGCCAGCAGCTTAACACGTGGGGAGGCGGGGGAGCAGTACTTC
CDR3aa: CASSLTRGEAGEQYF

v_gene: TRBV10-3
abundance: NA
d_gene: NA
j_gene: TRBJ1-5
CDR3nt: TGTGCCATCAGTGAGTCGATGGCTCAGCCCCAGCATTTT
CDR3aa: CAISESMAQPQHF

v_gene: TRBV3-1/TRBV3-2
abundance: NA
d_gene: NA
j_gene: TRBJ1-2
CDR3nt: TGTGCCAGCAGCCCTATGGGGGGGAGCTATGGCTACACCTTC
CDR3aa: CASSPMGGSYGYTF

v_gene: TRBV9
abundance: NA
d_gene: TRBD1
j_gene: TRBJ1-2
CDR3nt: TGTGCCAGCAGCGTTAACAGGGGGCGTGGAGATGGCTACACCTTC
CDR3aa: CASSVNRGRGDGYTF

v_gene: TRBV6-5
abundance: NA
d_gene: NA
j_gene: TRBJ1-2
CDR3nt: TGTGCCATGCGAGGACAGAGCTTATATGGCTACACCTTC
CDR3aa: CAMRGQSLYGYTF

v_gene: TRBV3-1/TRBV3-2
abundance: NA
d_gene: TRBD2
j_gene: TRBJ2-1
CDR3nt: TGTGCCAGCAGCCTCAGGACTAGCGGCAATGAGCAGTTCTTC
CDR3aa: CASSLRTSGNEQFF

v_gene: TRBV11-3
abundance: NA
d_gene: NA
j_gene: TRBJ2-3
CDR3nt: TGTGCCAGCACCCGGACGAGTCCCGTCTTTCCCACAGATACGCAGTATTTT
CDR3aa: CASTRTSPVFPTDTQYF

v_gene: TRBV19
abundance: once
d_gene: NA
j_gene: TRBJ1-1
CDR3nt: TGTGCCAGTACCAAGTACGGGGCGGACACTGAAGCTTTCTTT
CDR3aa: CASTKYGADTEAFF

v_gene: TRBV28
abundance: NA
d_gene: NA
j_gene: TRBJ1-6
CDR3nt: TGTGCCAGCAGGAGGACAGCTGGTTCACCCCTCCACTTT
CDR3aa: CASRRTAGSPLHF

v_gene: TRBV5-4
abundance: few
d_gene: NA
j_gene: TRBJ1-1
CDR3nt: TGTGCCAGCAGCTTGGATCGGTTGAGCACTGAAGCTTTCTTT
CDR3aa: CASSLDRLSTEAFF

v_gene: TRBV18
abundance: NA
d_gene: NA
j_gene: TRBJ2-2
CDR3nt: TGTGCCAGCTCACCATCTTTAAGCGGGAACACCGGGGAGCTGTTTTTT
CDR3aa: CASSPSLSGNTGELFF

v_gene: TRBV6-1
abundance: NA
d_gene: NA
j_gene: TRBJ1-2
CDR3nt: TGTGCCAGCAGTGAAGCGCTGGGGCAGGTCGGGGGCTACACCTTC
CDR3aa: CASSEALGQVGGYTF

v_gene: TRBV4-1
abundance: NA
d_gene: TRBD1
j_gene: TRBJ1-4
CDR3nt: TGCGCCAGCAGCCTTTCCTCGGACAGGGAAGGTTGGAAAGAAAAACTGTTTTTT
CDR3aa: CASSLSSDREGWKEKLFF

v_gene: TRBV28
abundance: NA
d_gene: NA
j_gene: TRBJ2-5
CDR3nt: TGTGCCAGCAGTCCTGGGGAGACCCAGTACTTC
CDR3aa: CASSPGETQYF

v_gene: TRBV29-1
abundance: NA
d_gene: TRBD2
j_gene: TRBJ2-7
CDR3nt: TGCAGCGTTCCAGCGGGAGGGAGGGGAGAGCAGTACTTC
CDR3aa: CSVPAGGRGEQYF

v_gene: TRBV7-2
abundance: NA
d_gene: TRBD1
j_gene: TRBJ2-2
CDR3nt: TGTGCCAGCAGCTTTAGGGGACAGACCACCGGGGAGCTGTTTTTT
CDR3aa: CASSFRGQTTGELFF

v_gene: TRBV5-1
abundance: once
d_gene: TRBD2
j_gene: TRBJ2-1
CDR3nt: TGCGCCAGCAGCCTCACATCGACTAGCGGGAGTTACAATGAGCAGTTCTTC
CDR3aa: CASSLTSTSGSYNEQFF

v_gene: TRBV27
abundance: once
d_gene: TRBD2
j_gene: TRBJ2-5
CDR3nt: TGTGCCAGCAGTCCTGAAGCGGGAGGGCCTGAGGAGACCCAGTACTTC
CDR3aa: CASSPEAGGPEETQYF

v_gene: TRBV5-4
abundance: once
d_gene: NA
j_gene: TRBJ1-2
CDR3nt: TGTGCCAGCAGCTTGGAACAGGCGGGCCATGGCTACACCTTC
CDR3aa: CASSLEQAGHGYTF

v_gene: TRBV7-2
abundance: NA
d_gene: NA
j_gene: TRBJ1-5
CDR3nt: TGTGCCAGCAGCACCCGGACGGGAGGGGACCAGCCCCAGCATTTT
CDR3aa: CASSTRTGGDQPQHF

v_gene: TRBV7-2
abundance: few
d_gene: NA
j_gene: TRBJ1-3
CDR3nt: TGTGCCAGCAGCTTAAGAGTGAGCTCTGGAAACACCATATATTTT
CDR3aa: CASSLRVSSGNTIYF

v_gene: TRBV27
abundance: NA
d_gene: NA
j_gene: TRBJ1-1
CDR3nt: TGTGCCAGCAGTTTATCGCCCGGGGGTAGAACTGAAGCTTTCTTT
CDR3aa: CASSLSPGGRTEAFF

v_gene: TRBV6-5
abundance: NA
d_gene: NA
j_gene: TRBJ2-1
CDR3nt: TGTGCCAGCACGCCGGGACACTATGACAATGAGCAGTTCTTC
CDR3aa: CASTPGHYDNEQFF

v_gene: TRBV19
abundance: NA
d_gene: NA
j_gene: TRBJ2-3
CDR3nt: TGTGCCAGTAGTATCGGACCGCATGGAGATACGCAGTATTTT
CDR3aa: CASSIGPHGDTQYF